The 7 T cell receptor beta chains reported below all come from one sample, sequenced in a study of T-cell reconstitution after alpha-beta-depleted transplantation in children. Unique molecular identifiers were incorporated when the TCRbeta library was constructed. TCRdb reprocessed the PCR reads with MiXCR, giving one entry per CDR3 protein. The data show 190,000 or so distinct CDR3 sequences, just under 6.5% seen once. Sequencing used PBMCs, obtained before TCRalphabeta/CD19-depleted stem cell transplant. The receptors derive from a girl younger than two with combined immunodeficiency, due to receive a stem cell transplant.

This clonotype was observed at least ten times. This rearrangement joins TRBV15 to TRBJ2-2, with TRBD2 identical over 7 bases. Losses at the gene ends were 1 base for V and 5 bases for J; bases not matched to a gene: 4. The length of the CDR3 is 15 residues. Germline CDR1 reads LNHNV; CDR2 reads YYDKDF (reference sequence). The CDR3 region has the DNA TGTGCCACCAGCAGAGTTTTGGGGGGGACCGGGGAGCTGTTTTTT. Translating it yields CATSRVLGGTGELFF.

This clonotype was seen ten or more times. The V and J genes are TRBV12-3 or TRBV12-4 and TRBJ1-1, with D unresolved. The CDR3 spans 19 residues. Trimming removed 6 bases at V and 0 bases at J, with 26 bases between. The CDR3: CASSPATRAQSLMNTEAFF. In DNA form, the CDR3 reads TGTGCCAGCAGCCCCGCTACGAGGGCGCAGTCCCTCATGAACACTGAAGCTTTCTTT.

J is TRBJ2-2 and V is TRBV27; D is unclear. The germline V gene has CDR1 MNHEY and CDR2 SMNVEV (reference sequence). Trimming removed 1 base from V and 4 bases from J, with 10 bases in between. This CDR3 region has 15 residues. The CDR3 is CASSLWLDGTGELFF. CDR3 DNA sequence: TGTGCCAGCAGTTTATGGCTGGATGGCACCGGGGAGCTGTTTTTT.

This clonotype was counted only a few times. The chain couples TRBV20-1 to TRBJ2-3, with TRBD2 matching over 16 bases. The junction had 9 bases not matched to a gene; V was cut back by 5 bases and J by 1 base. The CDR3 is 18 amino acids. CDR1 is DFQATT, CDR2 SNEGSKA, per germline (reference sequence). CDR3 sequence: CSAWGLAGGPFGTDTQYF. The CDR3 nucleotides read TGCAGTGCTTGGGGACTAGCGGGAGGGCCTTTTGGCACAGATACGCAGTATTTT.

This clonotype has ten or more counts. This chain connects TRBV4-3 to TRBJ2-7; the D gene is possibly TRBD2 (5 bases). This CDR3 region has 14 residues. CDR1 and CDR2 from the germline V gene are LGHNA and YSLEER. With 1 base removed from V and 3 bases from J, the gap between germline ends came to 10 bases. In nucleotides, the CDR3 is TGCGCCAGCAGCCAAGCCTGGGCGGGCTACGAGCAGTACTTC. This codes for CASSQAWAGYEQYF.

At least ten counts were recorded for this clonotype. V is TRBV29-1 and J is TRBJ2-7, with 9 positions matching TRBD1. Germline trimming cut 0 bases from V and 3 bases from J; bases unmatched to any gene: 3. The CDR3 length is 14 residues. The germline V gene encodes CDR1 SQVTM and CDR2 ANQGSEA. The CDR3 sequence: CSVEDQGQGYEQYF. Here the CDR3 DNA reads TGCAGCGTTGAAGATCAGGGACAGGGCTACGAGCAGTACTTC.

This clonotype was recorded many times. The V call is TRBV25-1, the J call TRBJ1-6; a weak D match, TRBD1 (5 bases). The CDR3 is 13 residues long. V lost 6 bases and J lost 13, with 16 bases in between. CDR1 MGHDK and CDR2 SYGVNS come from the germline V gene. In DNA form, the CDR3 reads TGTGCCAGCAGCCAGGGATGGGGTGGTCCCCTCCACTTT. Amino acid sequence: CASSQGWGGPLHF.